What follows are 4 T cell receptor beta chains derived from one specimen sequenced in a study of long-term antiretroviral therapy in people with HIV. The libraries were made with immunoSEQ v3.0 at survey level. This table comes from immunoSEQ multiplex PCR, and its TCRdb copy is limited to in-frame clones, with some not included. Among thousands of clones, approximately 81% were seen once, and the ten largest hold about 15%. Sample: unsorted PBMCs, taken roughly 2.5 years before starting antiretroviral therapy. These TCRs come from a man aged 35 to 55 with HIV.

The chain combines TRBV6-1 with TRBJ1-1; D remains ambiguous. Germline V lookup: CDR1 MNHNS, CDR2 SASEGT. The CDR3 is 15 amino acids. Trimming removed 5 bases from V and 0 bases from J, with 13 bases in between. The CDR3 DNA is TGTGCCAGCAGTCCAGGTAGGGTTGTGAACACTGAAGCTTTCTTT. Its protein product is CASSPGRVVNTEAFF.

The gene calls are TRBV28 and TRBJ2-7, with 7 bases lining up with TRBD1. The CDR3 totals 13 residues. Unmatched junction bases numbered 4, after V lost 8 bases and J lost 0 bases. CDR1 is MDHEN and CDR2 is SYDVKM in the germline V gene. DNA for the CDR3: TGTGCCAGCTCGTGGACAGGCTCCTACGAGCAGTACTTC. Translating gives CASSWTGSYEQYF.

The V and J genes are TRBV5-6 and TRBJ1-2, with 10 bases that match TRBD1. This CDR3 has 16 amino acids. The germline V gene has CDR1 SGHDT and CDR2 YYEEEE. V lost 4 bases, J lost 2 bases, and 8 bases stayed unmatched. The DNA for the CDR3 is TGTGCCAGCAGCCCGGATCCGGGACAGGGGAACTATGGCTACACCTTC. Its protein product is CASSPDPGQGNYGYTF.

This rearrangement joins TRBV27 to TRBJ2-3, with TRBD2 matching 13 bases. Germline V CDR1 and CDR2: MNHEY, SMNVEV (reference sequence). This CDR3 is 18 amino acids long. The J segment lost 1 base and the V segment lost 5 bases, leaving 9 bases of the junction unmatched. CDR3 protein: CASSPGLAGRGGTDTQYF. The CDR3 DNA sequence: TGTGCCAGCAGTCCGGGACTAGCGGGGAGAGGAGGCACAGATACGCAGTATTTT.